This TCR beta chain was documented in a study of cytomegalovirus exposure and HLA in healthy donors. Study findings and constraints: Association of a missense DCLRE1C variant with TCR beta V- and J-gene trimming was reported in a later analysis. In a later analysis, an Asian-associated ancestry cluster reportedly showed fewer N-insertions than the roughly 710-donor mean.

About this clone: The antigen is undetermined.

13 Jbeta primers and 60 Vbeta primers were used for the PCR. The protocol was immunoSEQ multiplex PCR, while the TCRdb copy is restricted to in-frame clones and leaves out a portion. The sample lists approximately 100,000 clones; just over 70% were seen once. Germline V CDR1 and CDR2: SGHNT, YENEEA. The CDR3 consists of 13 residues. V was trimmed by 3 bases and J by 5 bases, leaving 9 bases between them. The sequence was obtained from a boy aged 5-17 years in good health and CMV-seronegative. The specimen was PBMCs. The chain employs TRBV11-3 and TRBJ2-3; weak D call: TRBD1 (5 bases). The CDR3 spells CASSFDRQDTQYF. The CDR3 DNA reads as TGTGCCAGCAGCTTTGACAGACAAGATACGCAGTATTTT.